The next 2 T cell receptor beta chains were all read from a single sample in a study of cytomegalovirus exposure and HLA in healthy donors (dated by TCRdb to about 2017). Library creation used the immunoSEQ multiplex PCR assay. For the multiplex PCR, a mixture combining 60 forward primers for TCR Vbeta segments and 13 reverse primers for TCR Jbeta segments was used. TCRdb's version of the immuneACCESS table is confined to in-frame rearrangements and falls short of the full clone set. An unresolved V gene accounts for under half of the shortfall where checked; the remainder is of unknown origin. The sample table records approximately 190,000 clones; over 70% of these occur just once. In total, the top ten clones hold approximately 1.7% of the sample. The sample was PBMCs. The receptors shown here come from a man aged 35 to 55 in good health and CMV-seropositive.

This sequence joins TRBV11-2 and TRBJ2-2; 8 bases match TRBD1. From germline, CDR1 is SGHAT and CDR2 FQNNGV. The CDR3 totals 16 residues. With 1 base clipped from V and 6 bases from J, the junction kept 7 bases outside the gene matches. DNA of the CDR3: TGTGCCAGCAGCTTAGTTGGCAGGGGGCGCCCCGGGGAGCTGTTTTTT. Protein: CASSLVGRGRPGELFF.

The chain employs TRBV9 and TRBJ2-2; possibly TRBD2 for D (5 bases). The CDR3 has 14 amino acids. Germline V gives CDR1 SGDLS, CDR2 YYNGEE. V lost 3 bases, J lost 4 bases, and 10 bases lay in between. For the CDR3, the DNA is TGTGCCAGCAGCGGAGGACTCATCACCGGGGAGCTGTTTTTT. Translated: CASSGGLITGELFF.